This TCR beta chain emerged from a study of shared clonotypes between healthy human individuals. The study, taken as a whole, reports: Naive CD4 clonotypes were shared across several donors at around 5.4%. Researchers sampled only blood; tissue repertoires likely differ.

On this clone: Its antigen is not known.

Clones were read by immunoSEQ multiplex PCR, and TCRdb kept only the in-frame ones, dropping some. The sample has over 2,000,000 clones, around 93% seen once. Terminally differentiated effector memory CD45RA+ cells were left out of the naive CD8 fraction, which was CD45RO-negative and positively selected for CCR7. All participating donors were Caucasian adults from Nashville, Tennessee. V was trimmed by 6 bases and J by 0 bases, leaving 18 bases between them. The CDR3 consists of 16 residues. Germline CDR1 reads SGHVS; CDR2 reads FNYEAQ. Material: naive CD8+ T cells from PBMCs. The V gene is TRBV7-6, the J gene TRBJ2-7; no firm D call. This receptor was obtained from a man aged 18 to 30 in good health. Some clones in this sample may be carry-over from other donors' samples. CDR3 loop: CASSPLVRTSSYEQYF. The CDR3 nucleotides are TGTGCCAGCAGTCCTTTGGTGCGAACCTCCTCCTACGAGCAGTACTTC.